What follows are 27 T cell receptor beta chains derived from one specimen sequenced in a study of regulatory T cells in long-lasting Graves disease. Time point here: newly diagnosed GD, antithyroid drugs for less than 3 months. Scientists built the TCR library using RNA that was extracted from PBMCs. Construction of TCR beta libraries relied on iRepertoire HTBI primers and on Arm-PCR targeting CDR3 regions. Using its own MiXCR run on the multiplex PCR reads, TCRdb lists one record per CDR3 protein. The repertoire includes under 300,000 distinct CDR3 sequences, more than 15% of them detected once, and 14% sits in the top ten. Separately, the same data were catalogued under a study of T cells in Graves' hyperthyroidism and ophthalmopathy.

This sample comprised peripheral blood mononuclear cells (PBMCs), obtained at new diagnosis, from a patient treated with antithyroid drugs. All receptors derive from a woman in her 30s with Graves disease.

This clonotype was seen ten or more times. The chain recombines TRBV3-1 with TRBJ2-7; 13 bases fit TRBD2. CDR1 and CDR2 (germline): LGHDT, YNNKEL (reference sequence). The CDR3 totals 14 residues. Unmatched junction bases numbered 2, after V lost 4 bases and J lost 5 bases. The CDR3 reads CASSRTSGGHEQYF. CDR3 coding DNA: TGTGCCAGCAGCCGGACTAGCGGGGGCCACGAGCAGTACTTC.

At least ten counts were recorded for this clonotype. This chain connects TRBV6-2 or TRBV6-3 to TRBJ1-1; TRBD1 is a possible D gene (5 bases). CDR1 is MNHEY, CDR2 SVGEGT, per germline. The CDR3 is 14 residues long. V was clipped by 0 bases and J by 3 bases, with 8 bases between them. CDR3 sequence: CASSYSPGDTEAFF. CDR3 DNA sequence: TGTGCCAGCAGTTACTCGCCGGGGGACACTGAAGCTTTCTTT.

A word on this clonotype: A junction end diverges from the germline sequence, so it may reflect a read error. The chain is built from TRBV5-4 and TRBJ2-3, with D unclear. Germline CDR1 reads SGHNT; CDR2 reads YYREEE (reference sequence). CDR3 size: 13 residues. The CDR3 spells CVSTNISTDTQYF. In nucleotides, the CDR3 is TGTGTCAGCACCAATATTAGCACAGATACGCAGTATTTT.

Regarding this clonotype: This may stem from a read error, because a much larger clone lies one nucleotide away. The chain combines TRBV20-1 with TRBJ2-5; TRBD1 matches 7 bases. CDR1 and CDR2 (germline): DFQATT, SNEGSKA (reference sequence). The CDR3 is made up of 13 amino acids. The ends lost 6 bases at V and 11 bases at J; junction bases unmatched: 15. As DNA, the CDR3 is TGCAGTGCCACAGGGGACACTTACAATGAGCAGTACTTC. Translation: CSATGDTYNEQYF.

This clonotype has ten or more counts. The V and J genes are TRBV4-1 and TRBJ1-2; D ambiguous. The germline gives CDR1 MGHRA, CDR2 YSYEKL. The CDR3 has 15 residues. The V and J ends lost 0 bases and 6 bases respectively, with 14 bases between them. CDR3 protein: CASSQEPGSLNGYTF. CDR3 bases: TGCGCCAGCAGCCAAGAACCGGGCAGTTTAAATGGCTACACCTTC.

This sequence joins TRBV5-1 and TRBJ1-4, with 10 bases that match TRBD1. The germline CDR1 and CDR2 sequences are SGHRS and YFSETQ. The CDR3 runs 14 residues. V dropped 9 bases and J dropped 5; count of bases not matched to a gene: 7. CDR3 coding DNA: TGCGCCACCCAGGGGACAGGGGAAAATGAAAAACTGTTTTTT. Its protein product is CATQGTGENEKLFF.

This clonotype occurred many times. This rearrangement joins TRBV20-1 to TRBJ1-1; D perhaps matches TRBD1 (5 bases). Germline V gives CDR1 DFQATT, CDR2 SNEGSKA (reference sequence). The CDR3 consists of 15 residues. Trimming took 0 bases from V and 0 from J, leaving 11 bases between them. CDR3: CSARDGAGLNTEAFF. The CDR3 DNA follows: TGCAGTGCTAGAGATGGGGCAGGGTTGAACACTGAAGCTTTCTTT.

The V call is TRBV28, the J call TRBJ1-6, with D tentatively TRBD1 (5 bases). Trimming took 5 bases from V and 3 from J, leaving 14 bases between them. The CDR3 spans 16 residues. CDR1 and CDR2 (germline): MDHEN, SYDVKM. The DNA of the CDR3 is TGTGCCAGCAGTCTCTTAGGGGTAAACTATAATTCACCCCTCCACTTT. It encodes CASSLLGVNYNSPLHF.

This clonotype was seen repeatedly, ten times or more. The chain couples TRBV3-1 to TRBJ2-5; D is unresolved. The CDR3 spans 11 residues. CDR1 is LGHDT, CDR2 YNNKEL, per germline (reference sequence). The V end was cut by 10 bases, the J end by 4 bases, with 10 bases between. CDR3 region: CAISRRETQYF. CDR3 nucleotide sequence: TGTGCCATTTCAAGGCGAGAGACCCAGTACTTC.

This clonotype was observed at least ten times. The chain employs TRBV20-1 and TRBJ2-1; 8 positions agree with TRBD2. The CDR3 extends over 16 amino acids. CDR1 is DFQATT, CDR2 SNEGSKA, per germline (reference sequence). Germline trimming cut 3 bases from V and 4 bases from J; bases unmatched to any gene: 11. The CDR3 DNA reads as TGCAGTGCTAGTAGTTTGGCTAGCGGGCTATACAATGAGCAGTTCTTC. This encodes CSASSLASGLYNEQFF.

This clonotype was seen many times. The CDR3 region is CSALGGTINTGELFF. CDR3 bases: TGCAGTGCCCTAGGGGGGACGATTAACACCGGGGAGCTGTTTTTT. The gene calls are TRBV20-1 and TRBJ2-2; D might be TRBD1 or TRBD2, each matching 6 bases. The CDR3 is made up of 15 amino acids. Between the trimmed V and J ends, which lost 6 bases and 2 bases, there was a span of 16 bases. Germline V gives CDR1 DFQATT, CDR2 SNEGSKA (reference sequence).

This clonotype was recorded at least ten times. This chain joins TRBV19 and TRBJ1-2, with D perhaps TRBD1 (5 bases). V was clipped by 8 bases and J by 7 bases, with 20 bases between them. The CDR3 has 14 amino acids. Germline V gene data show CDR1 as LNHDA and CDR2 as SQIVND (reference sequence). CDR3 region: CASRPSETAGGYTF. The CDR3 region has the DNA TGTGCCAGTCGGCCTTCTGAGACAGCCGGTGGCTACACCTTC.

This clonotype was seen at least ten times. V is TRBV20-1 and J is TRBJ1-4; tentative D call: TRBD1 (6 bases). Per germline, CDR1 DFQATT and CDR2 SNEGSKA (reference sequence). V lost 6 bases, J lost 8 bases, and 19 bases lay in between. This CDR3 region has 14 residues. The CDR3: CSAYSIQGSEKLFF. Here the CDR3 DNA reads TGCAGTGCATACTCCATACAGGGTAGCGAAAAACTGTTTTTT.

About this clonotype: A read error may be the cause here, since a much bigger clone is one base away. The genes are TRBV18 and TRBJ1-1; D unresolved. The CDR3 consists of 12 residues. The germline gives CDR1 KGHSH, CDR2 LQKENI. The CDR3 DNA sequence: TGTTCCAGCTCCCGCGGACTCTGGGAAGCTTTCTTT. Encoded protein: CSSSRGLWEAFF.

In its sample, this clonotype was seen many times. The chain is built from TRBV2 and TRBJ1-1; TRBD1 aligns across 9 bases. This CDR3 has 15 amino acids. Germline-derived CDR1 and CDR2 are SNHLY and FYNNEI. The junction had 8 bases not matched to a gene; V was cut back by 6 bases and J by 3 bases. CDR3 amino acids: CASRGTGTRDTEAFF. As DNA, the CDR3 is TGTGCCAGCAGGGGGACAGGGACCAGGGACACTGAAGCTTTCTTT.

Details on this clonotype: This may be a read error: a much more frequent sequence differs by one nucleotide. Here the CDR3 omits its conserved ending phenylalanine or tryptophan, so a read error is the likely source. The CDR3 DNA is TGTGCCAGCAGTTACTCGACTTTGGGGGGTCGACTTTCCTCCTACAATGAGCAGTTCGTC. This sequence encodes CASSYSTLGGRLSSYNEQFV. The chain joins TRBV6-5 to TRBJ2-1; possible D gene TRBD2, 6 bases. The ends were cut back, 0 bases at V and 0 bases at J, with 21 bases in the middle. Germline-derived CDR1 and CDR2 are MNHEY and SVGAGI. The CDR3 extends over 20 amino acids.

This clonotype was detected ten times or more. The chain couples TRBV4-1 to TRBJ1-1; D is ambiguous. CDR1 and CDR2 from the germline V gene are MGHRA and YSYEKL. The germline V and J ends were trimmed by 1 base and 11 bases, with 11 bases remaining between them. The CDR3 has 12 residues. The CDR3 DNA is TGCGCCAGCAGCCAAGGGAACCTCGGGGCTTTCTTT. It is translated as CASSQGNLGAFF.

This rearrangement joins TRBV12-3 or TRBV12-4 to TRBJ1-3; D is undetermined. V was clipped by 5 bases and J by 5 bases, with 10 bases between them. The CDR3 is 13 residues long. The CDR3 region is CASSTEGRNTIYF. For the CDR3, the DNA is TGTGCCAGCAGTACCGAGGGAAGAAACACCATATATTTT.

The chain carries TRBV25-1 and TRBJ1-2; TRBD1 agrees at 8 bases. Germline V lookup: CDR1 MGHDK, CDR2 SYGVNS. Unmatched junction bases numbered 11, after V lost 4 bases and J lost 4 bases. CDR3 length: 16 residues. The CDR3 DNA follows: TGTGCCAGCAGTGGCGGATCCAGGGGGCTGGGCTATGGCTACACCTTC. As protein: CASSGGSRGLGYGYTF.

The chain links TRBV2 to TRBJ2-1; TRBD2 agrees at 10 bases. The length of the CDR3 is 15 residues. Germline lookup yields CDR1 SNHLY and CDR2 FYNNEI. Trimming took 0 bases from V and 10 from J; bases not matched to a gene: 6. The CDR3 DNA is TGTGCCAGCAGTGAAGCACCCTTAGCGGGAGGCGAGCAGTTCTTC. This translates into CASSEAPLAGGEQFF.

This clonotype was counted at least ten times. The V call is TRBV7-8, the J call TRBJ2-5; either TRBD1 or TRBD2 may supply D (5 bases each). Germline V gene sequence: CDR1 SGHVS, CDR2 FQNEAQ. Trimming stripped 5 bases from V and 2 bases from J, with 18 bases between. The CDR3 runs 16 residues. The CDR3 sequence is CASSPRWGTVQETQYF. The CDR3 bases are TGTGCCAGCAGCCCGAGGTGGGGGACGGTGCAAGAGACCCAGTACTTC.

The rearrangement joins TRBV18 to TRBJ1-1; the D is unclear. Germline CDR1 is KGHSH and CDR2 is LQKENI. V was pared by 4 bases and J by 1 base, with 7 bases between. CDR3 size: 13 residues. CDR3 bases: TGTGCCAGCTCACGGAATCCGAACACTGAAGCTTTCTTT. As protein: CASSRNPNTEAFF. The full variable domain, in which reference TRBV18 and TRBJ1-1 provide the parts outside the CDR3, is NAGVMQNPRHLVRRRGQEARLRCSPMKGHSHVYWYRQLPEEGLKFMVYLQKENIIDESGMPKERFSAEFPKEGPSILRIQQVVRGDSAAYFCASSRNPNTEAFFGQGTRLTVV.

This clonotype was seen repeatedly, ten times or more. The chain couples TRBV3-1 to TRBJ2-5, with D unresolved. Per germline, CDR1 LGHDT and CDR2 YNNKEL (reference sequence). This CDR3 is 11 amino acids long. Trimming removed 3 bases from V and 7 bases from J, with 6 bases in between. This CDR3 is CASSQAGTQYF. In DNA form, the CDR3 reads TGTGCCAGCAGCCAGGCTGGGACCCAGTACTTC.

This clonotype was picked up many times. The CDR3 nucleotides are TGTGCCAGCAGCGGACAGGGGGCGAAGACTGAAGCTTTCTTT. Encoded protein: CASSGQGAKTEAFF. V usage is TRBV9 and J usage is TRBJ1-1; TRBD1 matches 10 bases. Per the germline V gene, CDR1 is SGDLS and CDR2 is YYNGEE. The CDR3 runs 14 residues. V shed 3 bases and J 5 bases; nucleotides not matched to a gene: 4.

Many counts were recorded for this clonotype. The rearrangement joins TRBV20-1 to TRBJ2-7; D call uncertain. Per the germline V gene, CDR1 is DFQATT and CDR2 is SNEGSKA (reference sequence). V was clipped by 3 bases and J by 3 bases, with 18 bases between them. There are 15 residues in the CDR3. CDR3 sequence: CSARPDDRVRYEQYF. CDR3 nucleotide sequence: TGCAGTGCTAGGCCCGATGATAGGGTACGCTACGAGCAGTACTTC.

As concerns this clonotype: A read error is the likely source, as a far larger clone sits one nucleotide away. The conserved closing phenylalanine or tryptophan is absent in this CDR3, likely reflecting a read error. The V and J genes are TRBV7-9 and TRBJ2-7, with 8 bases fitting TRBD2. CDR3 length equals 14 residues. Germline values: CDR1 SEHNR, CDR2 FQNEAQ (reference sequence). V dropped 1 base and J dropped 2; count of bases not matched to a gene: 1. The CDR3 DNA reads as TGTGCCAGCAGCTTAGAAGCGGGGGCCTACGAGCAGTACTTA. Its translation: CASSLEAGAYEQYL.

At least ten counts were recorded for this clonotype. J is TRBJ1-5 and V is TRBV2, with D hard to call. V shed 4 bases and J shed 3 bases, with 10 bases lying between them. Germline lookup yields CDR1 SNHLY and CDR2 FYNNEI. This CDR3 spans 14 amino acids. CDR3 in amino acids: CASSGEGTNQPQHF. Written as DNA, the CDR3 is TGTGCCAGCAGTGGAGAGGGCACCAATCAGCCCCAGCATTTT.